This T cell receptor (beta chain) is drawn from a study of blood T cell repertoires in COVID-19 (dated by TCRdb to 2020 to 2022). For the wider study: Collaborator samples came from the United States, Italy and Spain and covered acute and convalescent phases of COVID-19. The dataset comprised deeply sampled blood TCRbeta repertoires from subjects exposed to, actively infected with, or recovered from COVID-19. Where available, HLA class I and class II types were taken from metadata supplied by the sample provider and were not determined by assay-based typing. The sample metadata nearly always contained a de-identified subject ID, COVID-19 status, age in years and sex. The samples were drawn from two sources: the first 160 participants of the ongoing ImmuneRACE study, and 1,254 subjects contributed by 6 global collaborators. The prospective study material was composed of cDNA or gDNA derived from T cells, B-cell-depleted T cells, or PBMCs. A freely available public database, intended as a resource for researchers studying the immune response to SARS-CoV-2, is where the repertoires were released.

Participants in the prospective study were enrolled through a virtual design, were aged roughly 18 to 90 years, and lived in fewer than 30 United States geographic areas. Cohort assignment in the prospective study relied on participant-reported clinical history from a screening survey and a study questionnaire. Recovered participants in ImmuneRACE Cohort 3 were defined as having two consecutive negative NP/OP PCR tests, clearance from a healthcare professional, or resolution of symptoms. Each participant in the prospective study had whole blood, serum and a nasopharyngeal or oropharyngeal swab collected by mobile phlebotomists. Over a 2-month period, participants in the prospective study had the option of providing additional blood draws and questionnaires. Blood samples from the prospective study were shipped frozen or at room temperature prior to DNA extraction. Remarks on this clone: What antigen it recognizes has not been identified. No base qualities exist here, and no much larger clone lies one base off it. Distinct nucleotide sequences in the sample also encode this CDR3.

Points the paper makes about the study in general: Clinical and demographic metadata were provided uncurated, with the amount varying by source and participant.

A distance of 12 bases separates the germline ends of V and J, which lose 4 bases and 4 bases respectively. The CDR1 and CDR2 encoded by the germline V gene are SGHRS and YFSETQ. The CDR3 starts with the cysteine, ends with the phenylalanine, and has 14 residues. Only CDR3 DNA is held: 42 bases, read in frame from base 1. The immunoSEQ Assay, a bias-controlled multiplex PCR, was used to amplify TCRbeta CDR3 regions from genomic DNA. Turning to the authors' computational methods: Nucleated cell counts per sample were estimated from amplification of reference gene primers within the assay. To quantify the absolute abundance of each unique TCRbeta CDR3 rearrangement, sequence reads were collapsed and filtered. For each sample, productive Simpson clonality was calculated by taking the square root of Simpson's diversity index across productive rearrangements. The table comes from immuneACCESS by way of TCRdb, which keeps in-frame sequences with V and J called. Part of the clones is missing from these tables; in studies checked, under half for an unresolved V gene and the rest for unknown reasons. For V, J and clone size, that table is used; D and trimming come from the DNA. For this sample the table gives roughly 180,000 clones, of which 85% were detected only once. Of the sample, 6% to 6.5% falls within the top ten clones.

Material for sequencing was PBMCs or T cells enriched from blood (not recorded which). In this chain, TRBV5-1 is recombined with TRBJ1-5, with a tentative D gene TRBD1 over 5 matching bases. The sequence was collected from a man aged 35 to 55 who had recovered from COVID-19. For the CDR3, the sequence is CASSPDSPNQPQHF. The nucleotide sequence reads as follows: TGCGCCAGCAGCCCCGACAGTCCGAATCAGCCCCAGCATTTT.